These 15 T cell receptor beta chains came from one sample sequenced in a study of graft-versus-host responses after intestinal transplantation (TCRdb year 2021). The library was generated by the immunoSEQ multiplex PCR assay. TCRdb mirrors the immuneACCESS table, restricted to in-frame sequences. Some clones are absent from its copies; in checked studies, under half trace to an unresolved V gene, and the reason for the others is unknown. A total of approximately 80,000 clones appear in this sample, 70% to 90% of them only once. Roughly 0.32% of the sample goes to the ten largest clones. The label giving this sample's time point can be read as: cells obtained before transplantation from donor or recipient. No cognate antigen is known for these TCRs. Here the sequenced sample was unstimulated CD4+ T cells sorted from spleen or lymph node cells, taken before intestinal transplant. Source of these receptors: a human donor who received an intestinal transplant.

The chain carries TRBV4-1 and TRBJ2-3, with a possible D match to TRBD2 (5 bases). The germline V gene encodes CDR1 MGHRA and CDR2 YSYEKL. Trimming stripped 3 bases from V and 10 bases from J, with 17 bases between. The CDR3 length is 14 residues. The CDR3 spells CASSQARAGFAQYF. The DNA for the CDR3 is TGCGCCAGCAGCCAGGCCCGTGCGGGCTTCGCGCAGTATTTT.

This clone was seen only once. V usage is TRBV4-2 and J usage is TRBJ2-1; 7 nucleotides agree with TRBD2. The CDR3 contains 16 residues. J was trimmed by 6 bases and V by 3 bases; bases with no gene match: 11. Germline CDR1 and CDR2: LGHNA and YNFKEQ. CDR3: CASSHYEREGGNEQFF. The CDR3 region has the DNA TGTGCCAGCAGCCACTACGAGCGGGAAGGAGGCAATGAGCAGTTCTTC.

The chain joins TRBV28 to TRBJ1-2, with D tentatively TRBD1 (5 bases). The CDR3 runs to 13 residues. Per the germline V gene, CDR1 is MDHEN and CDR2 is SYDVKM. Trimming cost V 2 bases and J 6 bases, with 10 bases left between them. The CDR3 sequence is CASSLRQSDGYTF. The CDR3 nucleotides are TGTGCCAGCAGTTTAAGACAGTCGGATGGCTACACCTTC.

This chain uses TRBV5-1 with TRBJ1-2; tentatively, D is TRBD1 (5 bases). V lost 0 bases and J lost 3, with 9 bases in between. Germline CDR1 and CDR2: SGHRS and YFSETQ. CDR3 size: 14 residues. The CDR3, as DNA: TGCGCCAGCAGCTTGGAAGGGGCAGACTATGGCTACACCTTC. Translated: CASSLEGADYGYTF.

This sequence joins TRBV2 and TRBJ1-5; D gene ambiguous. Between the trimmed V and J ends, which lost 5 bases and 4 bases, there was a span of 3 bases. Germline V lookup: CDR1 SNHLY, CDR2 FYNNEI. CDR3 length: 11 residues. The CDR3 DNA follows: TGTGCCAGCAGTCTTAATCAGCCCCAGCATTTT. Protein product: CASSLNQPQHF. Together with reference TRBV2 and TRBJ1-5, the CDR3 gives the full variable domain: EPEVTQTPSHQVTQMGQEVILRCVPISNHLYFYWYRQILGQKVEFLVSFYNNEISEKSEIFDDQFSVERPDGSNFTLKIRSTKLEDSAMYFCASSLNQPQHFGDGTRLSIL.

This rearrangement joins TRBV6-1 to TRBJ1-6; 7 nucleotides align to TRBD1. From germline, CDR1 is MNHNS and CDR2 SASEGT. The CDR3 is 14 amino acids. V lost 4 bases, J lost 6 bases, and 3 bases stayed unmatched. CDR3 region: CASSGQGSNSPLHF. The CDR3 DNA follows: TGTGCCAGCAGTGGACAGGGAAGTAATTCACCCCTCCACTTT.

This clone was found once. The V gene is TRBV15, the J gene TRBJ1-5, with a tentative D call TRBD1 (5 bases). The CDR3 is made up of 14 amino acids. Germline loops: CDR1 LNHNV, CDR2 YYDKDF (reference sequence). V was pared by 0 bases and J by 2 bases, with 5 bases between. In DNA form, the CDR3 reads TGTGCCACCAGCAGAGAAGGGGGCAATCAGCCCCAGCATTTT. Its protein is CATSREGGNQPQHF.

CDR3 amino acids: CASSVGSSGNTIYF. The CDR3 bases are TGTGCCAGCAGCGTAGGGAGCTCTGGAAACACCATATATTTT. The chain links TRBV9 to TRBJ1-3; D unresolved. CDR3 length: 14 residues. The V end was cut by 0 bases, the J end by 0 bases, with 4 bases between. The germline V gene encodes CDR1 SGDLS and CDR2 YYNGEE.

Here the CDR3 reads CATSRDLGGETQYF. The CDR3 DNA reads as TGTGCCACCAGCAGAGATCTAGGGGGAGAGACCCAGTACTTC. The genes are TRBV15 and TRBJ2-5; weak D call: TRBD1 (6 bases). Germline assignment: CDR1 LNHNV and CDR2 YYDKDF (reference sequence). The CDR3 length is 14 residues. Trimming stripped 0 bases from V and 4 bases from J, with 9 bases between.

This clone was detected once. The CDR3 DNA reads as TGTGCCACCAGCACTGGACAGACTCTCGGGGATTCACCCCTCCACTTT. Protein sequence: CATSTGQTLGDSPLHF. The chain recombines TRBV15 with TRBJ1-6, with a weak D call TRBD1 (6 bases). Germline CDR1 and CDR2: LNHNV and YYDKDF (reference sequence). The V gene lost 4 bases and the J gene lost 8 bases, with 18 bases spanning the gap. The CDR3 has 16 residues.

CDR3 region: CASSRRNYEQYF. In DNA form, the CDR3 reads TGTGCCAGCAGTCGGAGAAACTACGAGCAGTACTTC. This chain links TRBV25-1 with TRBJ2-7, with unresolved D. The germline V and J ends were trimmed by 5 bases and 3 bases, with 8 bases remaining between them. This CDR3 is 12 amino acids long. CDR1 is MGHDK, CDR2 SYGVNS, per germline.

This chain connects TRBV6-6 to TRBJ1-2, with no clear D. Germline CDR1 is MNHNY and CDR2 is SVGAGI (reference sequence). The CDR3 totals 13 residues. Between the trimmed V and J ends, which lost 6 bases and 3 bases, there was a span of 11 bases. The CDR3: CASRPGGDYGYTF. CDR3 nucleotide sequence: TGTGCCAGCAGGCCGGGTGGAGACTATGGCTACACCTTC.

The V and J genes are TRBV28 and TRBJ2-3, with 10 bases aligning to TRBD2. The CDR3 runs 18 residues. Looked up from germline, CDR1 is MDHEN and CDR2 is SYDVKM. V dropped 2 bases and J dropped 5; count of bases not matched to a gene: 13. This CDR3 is CASSLVGSSGSGGDTQYF. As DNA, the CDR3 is TGTGCCAGCAGTTTAGTCGGGTCTAGCGGGAGTGGGGGAGATACGCAGTATTTT.

In nucleotides, the CDR3 is TGTGCCAGTAGTAAGGGACAGGAGTACTCTGGGGCCAACGTCCTGACTTTC. Translating gives CASSKGQEYSGANVLTF. The chain recombines TRBV19 with TRBJ2-6; TRBD1 matches 8 bases. The CDR3 contains 17 residues. Germline assignment: CDR1 LNHDA and CDR2 SQIVND (reference sequence). V shed 4 bases, J shed 0 bases, and the junction held 5 bases outside the gene matches.

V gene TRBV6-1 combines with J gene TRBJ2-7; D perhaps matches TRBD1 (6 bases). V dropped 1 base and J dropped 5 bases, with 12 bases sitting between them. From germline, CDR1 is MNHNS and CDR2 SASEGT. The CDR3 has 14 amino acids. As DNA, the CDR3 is TGTGCCAGCAGTGAAGGGTGGGGGCCCCACGAGCAGTACTTC. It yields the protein CASSEGWGPHEQYF.